The rows below give T cell receptor beta chains drawn from one sample of a study of T cell changes during pregnancy in multiple sclerosis. Measured with immunoSEQ multiplex PCR; TCRdb has only the in-frame clones, and not every one. The sample consists of approximately 57,000 clones, about 92% of them appearing once. The sequenced sample was CD4+ T cells from peripheral blood mononuclear cells, obtained in the second trimester of pregnancy. The receptors here all came from a female donor with multiple sclerosis, enrolled in a pregnancy study. The CDR3 runs from the conserved cysteine through the conserved F or W. Each record gives: V gene, clone size, J gene, D gene, CDR3 protein, CDR3 DNA. A D gene is named only where the DNA matches it firmly. Size tells how often a clone was seen (once, few, many) or the class of an expanded clone, and some rows leave it out.

V: TRBV7-3
size: few
J: TRBJ1-1
D: TRBD1
CDR3: CASSSSGGTEAFF
DNA: TGTGCCAGCAGCTCTTCAGGGGGCACTGAAGCTTTCTTT

V: TRBV19
size: once
J: TRBJ2-2
D: TRBD1
CDR3: CASSWGQSNTGELFF
DNA: TGTGCCAGTAGTTGGGGACAGTCTAACACCGGGGAGCTGTTTTTT

V: TRBV15
size: NA
J: TRBJ2-1
D: TRBD2
CDR3: CATSRAFGGKLAGGPSSYNEQFF
DNA: TGTGCCACCAGCAGAGCCTTTGGGGGTAAACTAGCGGGGGGGCCCAGCTCCTACAATGAGCAGTTCTTC

V: TRBV5-1
size: NA
J: TRBJ1-2
D: TRBD1
CDR3: CASSIGQVSYGYTF
DNA: TGCGCCAGCAGCATCGGACAGGTTAGCTATGGCTACACCTTC

V: TRBV6-5
size: NA
J: TRBJ1-2
D: TRBD1
CDR3: CASSYSGTAYGYTF
DNA: TGTGCCAGCAGCTACTCCGGGACAGCCTATGGCTACACCTTC

V: TRBV19
size: NA
J: TRBJ2-7
D: NA
CDR3: CASSTDSDYEQYF
DNA: TGTGCCAGTAGTACGGACAGCGACTACGAGCAGTACTTC

V: TRBV4-2
size: NA
J: TRBJ1-1
D: NA
CDR3: CASSQADRPNTEAFF
DNA: TGTGCCAGCAGCCAAGCTGACAGGCCGAACACTGAAGCTTTCTTT

V: TRBV19
size: NA
J: TRBJ1-2
D: TRBD1
CDR3: CASTVTGVDYGYTF
DNA: TGTGCCAGTACCGTGACAGGGGTGGACTATGGCTACACCTTC

V: TRBV30
size: NA
J: TRBJ2-4
D: NA
CDR3: CAWSVGRGDKNIQYF
DNA: TGTGCCTGGAGTGTGGGCAGGGGCGACAAAAACATTCAGTACTTC

V: TRBV7-8
size: NA
J: TRBJ2-1
D: NA
CDR3: CASGLEGTGLFF
DNA: TGTGCCAGCGGCCTGGAGGGAACGGGGCTGTTCTTC

V: TRBV27
size: NA
J: TRBJ2-5
D: NA
CDR3: CASSFFPPGYFGETQYF
DNA: TGTGCCAGCAGTTTCTTCCCCCCGGGGTACTTCGGGGAGACCCAGTACTTC

V: TRBV5-4
size: NA
J: TRBJ2-7
D: TRBD1
CDR3: CASSGQGEHEQYF
DNA: TGTGCCAGCAGTGGACAGGGGGAGCACGAGCAGTACTTC

V: TRBV20-1
size: NA
J: TRBJ2-3
D: NA
CDR3: CSATRSPGEYF
DNA: TGCAGTGCCACCCGTAGTCCGGGGGAGTATTTT

V: TRBV28
size: NA
J: TRBJ1-1
D: NA
CDR3: CASRGVGAFF
DNA: TGTGCCAGCAGAGGGGTCGGGGCTTTCTTT

V: TRBV7-6
size: NA
J: TRBJ1-1
D: NA
CDR3: CASSPGGPWINGAFF
DNA: TGTGCCAGCAGCCCCGGCGGGCCCTGGATCAACGGAGCTTTCTTT

V: TRBV11-2
size: NA
J: TRBJ2-2
D: NA
CDR3: CASSLLQTGELFF
DNA: TGTGCCAGCAGCTTACTACAGACCGGGGAGCTGTTTTTT

V: TRBV30
size: NA
J: TRBJ2-7
D: NA
CDR3: CAWSTGGGVYEQYF
DNA: TGTGCCTGGAGTACAGGGGGGGGAGTCTACGAGCAGTACTTC

V: TRBV4-2
size: NA
J: TRBJ2-3
D: TRBD2
CDR3: CASSSRLAGEATDTQYF
DNA: TGTGCCAGCAGCTCTCGGCTTGCGGGGGAGGCCACAGATACGCAGTATTTT

V: TRBV11-1
size: NA
J: TRBJ2-1
D: TRBD2
CDR3: CASSRWGGGVYNEQFF
DNA: TGTGCCAGCAGCCGTTGGGGCGGGGGGGTCTACAATGAGCAGTTCTTC

V: TRBV1
size: NA
J: TRBJ2-6
D: NA
CDR3: CTSSPSGAGTGANVLTF
DNA: TGCACCAGCAGCCCCAGCGGGGCAGGGACCGGGGCCAACGTCCTGACTTTC

V: TRBV30
size: NA
J: TRBJ1-3
D: TRBD1
CDR3: CACRTGSGNTIYF
DNA: TGTGCCTGTCGGACAGGGAGTGGAAACACCATATATTTT

V: TRBV5-5
size: NA
J: TRBJ2-3
D: NA
CDR3: CASSLALADTQYF
DNA: TGTGCCAGCAGCTTGGCCCTCGCAGATACGCAGTATTTT

V: TRBV19
size: NA
J: TRBJ2-1
D: NA
CDR3: CASSPARGLAGDEQFF
DNA: TGTGCCAGTAGTCCAGCCCGGGGACTGGCTGGAGATGAGCAGTTCTTC

V: TRBV28
size: NA
J: TRBJ2-1
D: TRBD2
CDR3: CASTTPGLAGGPSYNEQFF
DNA: TGTGCCAGCACCACCCCTGGGCTAGCGGGAGGGCCTTCCTACAATGAGCAGTTCTTC

V: TRBV18
size: NA
J: TRBJ2-7
D: TRBD2
CDR3: CASSIQGATSGSYEQYF
DNA: TGTGCCAGCTCCATCCAGGGGGCGACTAGCGGGAGCTACGAGCAGTACTTC

V: TRBV10-1
size: NA
J: TRBJ1-3
D: NA
CDR3: CASSESQGITGNTIYF
DNA: TGCGCCAGCAGTGAGTCGCAGGGAATAACTGGAAACACCATATATTTT

V: TRBV25-1
size: NA
J: TRBJ2-3
D: TRBD2
CDR3: CASRLAGGQFTDTQYF
DNA: TGTGCCAGCAGACTAGCGGGGGGCCAATTCACAGATACGCAGTATTTT

V: TRBV5-1
size: NA
J: TRBJ2-1
D: TRBD2
CDR3: CASRLGLVDNEQFF
DNA: TGCGCCAGCAGGCTAGGACTAGTTGACAATGAGCAGTTCTTC

V: TRBV7-2
size: NA
J: TRBJ2-7
D: TRBD1
CDR3: CASSLAMGQGRSYEQYF
DNA: TGTGCCAGCAGCTTAGCGATGGGACAGGGGAGGTCCTACGAGCAGTACTTC

V: TRBV18
size: NA
J: TRBJ1-2
D: TRBD1
CDR3: CASSMGQAIANYGYTF
DNA: TGTGCCAGCTCAATGGGACAGGCAATCGCTAACTATGGCTACACCTTC

V: TRBV2
size: NA
J: TRBJ2-1
D: TRBD2
CDR3: CAPASTSGNEQFF
DNA: TGTGCGCCAGCATCTACTAGCGGCAATGAGCAGTTCTTC

V: TRBV7-3
size: NA
J: TRBJ2-3
D: NA
CDR3: CASSLGAPSTDTQYF
DNA: TGTGCCAGCAGCTTGGGGGCTCCTAGCACAGATACGCAGTATTTT

V: TRBV2
size: few
J: TRBJ2-1
D: NA
CDR3: CASIPSSYNEQFF
DNA: TGTGCCAGCATACCTAGCAGTTACAATGAGCAGTTCTTC

V: TRBV10-3
size: NA
J: TRBJ1-2
D: TRBD1
CDR3: CAISPQGADYGYTF
DNA: TGTGCCATCAGCCCACAGGGGGCAGACTATGGCTACACCTTC

V: TRBV4-1
size: NA
J: TRBJ2-7
D: NA
CDR3: CASSQVGAKTGEQYF
DNA: TGCGCCAGCAGCCAAGTGGGGGCCAAAACGGGGGAGCAGTACTTC

V: TRBV18
size: NA
J: TRBJ1-3
D: NA
CDR3: CASSQLLEDTIYF
DNA: TGTGCCAGCTCACAGCTTCTCGAGGACACCATATATTTT

V: TRBV19
size: NA
J: TRBJ1-2
D: TRBD1
CDR3: CASRTTRGRYDGYTF
DNA: TGTGCCAGTAGAACTACCAGGGGGAGATACGATGGCTACACCTTC

V: TRBV10-3
size: NA
J: TRBJ2-1
D: NA
CDR3: CAISESTEYNEQFF
DNA: TGTGCCATCAGTGAGTCGACTGAGTACAATGAGCAGTTCTTC

V: TRBV10-3
size: NA
J: TRBJ1-1
D: NA
CDR3: CAISESRSNTEAFF
DNA: TGTGCCATCAGTGAGAGTCGGTCGAACACTGAAGCTTTCTTT

V: TRBV28
size: NA
J: TRBJ1-5
D: NA
CDR3: CASRGLNQPQHF
DNA: TGTGCCAGCCGGGGTCTCAATCAGCCCCAGCATTTT

V: TRBV2
size: NA
J: TRBJ2-1
D: TRBD1
CDR3: CASSYRGGRNEQFF
DNA: TGTGCCAGCAGTTACCGAGGGGGCCGGAATGAGCAGTTCTTC

V: TRBV5-6
size: NA
J: TRBJ1-2
D: NA
CDR3: CASSLGGGYGYTF
DNA: TGTGCCAGCAGCTTGGGCGGGGGCTATGGCTACACCTTC

V: TRBV5-1
size: NA
J: TRBJ2-6
D: TRBD1
CDR3: CASRYPTGGPSSGANVLTF
DNA: TGCGCCAGCAGGTACCCTACAGGGGGACCCTCCTCTGGGGCCAACGTCCTGACTTTC

V: TRBV15
size: NA
J: TRBJ1-5
D: TRBD1
CDR3: CATSRDRVGQPQHF
DNA: TGTGCCACCAGCAGGGACAGGGTAGGACAGCCCCAGCATTTT

V: TRBV6-1
size: NA
J: TRBJ1-2
D: TRBD1
CDR3: CASRESQGQGYTF
DNA: TGTGCCAGCAGAGAAAGCCAGGGACAGGGCTACACCTTC

V: TRBV19
size: NA
J: TRBJ1-5
D: NA
CDR3: CASSLGPYSNQPQHF
DNA: TGTGCCAGTAGTTTAGGGCCTTATAGCAATCAGCCCCAGCATTTT

V: TRBV5-1
size: NA
J: TRBJ2-7
D: NA
CDR3: CASSLLGAAYEQYF
DNA: TGCGCCAGCAGCTTGTTGGGGGCCGCCTACGAGCAGTACTTC

V: TRBV7-2
size: NA
J: TRBJ2-7
D: NA
CDR3: CASSLVTLQPVSAEQYF
DNA: TGTGCCAGCAGCTTAGTGACCCTCCAGCCAGTAAGCGCCGAGCAGTACTTC

V: TRBV19
size: few
J: TRBJ2-2
D: TRBD1
CDR3: CASSKSGTGRTGELFF
DNA: TGTGCCAGTAGTAAAAGTGGGACAGGGCGAACCGGGGAGCTGTTTTTT

V: TRBV21-1
size: NA
J: TRBJ2-7
D: NA
CDR3: CASSRLPSPEQYF
DNA: TGTGCCAGCAGCCGTTTGCCGAGTCCCGAGCAGTACTTC

V: TRBV6-1
size: few
J: TRBJ1-2
D: NA
CDR3: CASKFSKEGYTF
DNA: TGTGCCAGCAAGTTCAGTAAGGAGGGCTACACCTTC

V: TRBV18
size: NA
J: TRBJ1-4
D: NA
CDR3: CASSPGQDNEKLFF
DNA: TGTGCCAGCTCACCGGGACAAGATAATGAAAAACTGTTTTTT

V: TRBV5-1
size: NA
J: TRBJ2-7
D: NA
CDR3: CASSLASLSSYEQYF
DNA: TGCGCCAGCAGCTTGGCGTCTTTGAGCTCCTACGAGCAGTACTTC

V: TRBV9
size: NA
J: TRBJ2-5
D: TRBD2
CDR3: CASSDRTSGGQRGETQYF
DNA: TGTGCCAGCAGCGACCGGACTAGCGGGGGTCAAAGGGGAGAGACCCAGTACTTC

V: TRBV19
size: NA
J: TRBJ2-5
D: TRBD2
CDR3: CASRRLAGSQETQYF
DNA: TGTGCCAGTCGCCGACTAGCGGGGTCCCAAGAGACCCAGTACTTC

V: TRBV29-1
size: NA
J: TRBJ2-3
D: NA
CDR3: CSVSLTDTQYF
DNA: TGCAGCGTTTCTCTCACAGATACGCAGTATTTT

V: TRBV5-1
size: NA
J: TRBJ2-3
D: TRBD2
CDR3: CASSLGLAGGTDTQYF
DNA: TGCGCCAGCAGCTTGGGGCTAGCGGGGGGCACAGATACGCAGTATTTT